The 20 T cell receptor beta chains below come from one sample, sequenced in a study of blood T cells in healthy people across ages. With a J-beta primer mix and a sample-barcoded 5' primer, a second PCR ran about 7 to 12 cycles. TCRdb passed the 5' RACE reads through MiXCR, listing each CDR3 protein once. The data contain 1.5 million to 2 million distinct CDR3 sequences, roughly 30% of them seen just once; the ten biggest clones take up 7% to 9%. The material sequenced was blood. These receptors all stem from a woman under 40 in good health.

In its sample, this clonotype was seen a few times. The gene calls are TRBV6-5 and TRBJ1-6; D remains ambiguous. The germline V and J ends were trimmed by 2 bases and 2 bases, with 7 bases remaining between them. Germline-derived CDR1 and CDR2 are MNHEY and SVGAGI. The CDR3 length is 15 residues. This chain's CDR3 is CASSYRVPYNSPLHF. The CDR3 DNA sequence: TGTGCCAGCAGTTACCGGGTCCCCTATAATTCACCCCTCCACTTT.

This clonotype was seen ten or more times. The chain uses TRBV20-1 and TRBJ2-7; D gene uncertain. Germline CDR1 reads DFQATT; CDR2 reads SNEGSKA (reference sequence). The length of the CDR3 is 13 residues. V was clipped by 1 base and J by 5 bases, with 12 bases between them. The CDR3 sequence: CSARVGASDEQYF. The CDR3 DNA is TGCAGTGCTAGAGTAGGAGCTTCGGACGAGCAGTACTTC.

In its sample, this clonotype was seen once. A much bigger clone sits one base away, suggesting this may be a read error. CDR3 protein: CASRHPAAGGHEQYF. The CDR3 nucleotides are TGTGCCAGCAGGCACCCCGCAGCGGGAGGGCATGAGCAGTACTTC. The genes are TRBV7-2 and TRBJ2-7; TRBD2 aligns across 10 bases. This CDR3 has 15 residues. Germline CDR1 is SGHTA and CDR2 is FQGNSA. Trimming removed 6 bases from V and 7 bases from J; junction bases left unmatched: 12.

The rearrangement joins TRBV3-1 to TRBJ2-1; 9 nucleotides agree with TRBD2. The length of the CDR3 is 16 residues. J gave up 7 bases and V 4 bases, and 11 bases lay outside the gene matches. Germline V gives CDR1 LGHDT, CDR2 YNNKEL (reference sequence). CDR3 in amino acids: CASSLPAGGPENEQFF. The CDR3 DNA sequence: TGTGCCAGCAGCCTCCCTGCGGGGGGGCCGGAGAATGAGCAGTTCTTC.

This clonotype came up a few times. The J gene is TRBJ1-5, the V gene TRBV9; TRBD1 is a possible D gene (5 bases). This CDR3 is 15 amino acids long. The ends were cut back, 3 bases at V and 0 bases at J, with 10 bases in the middle. Germline loops: CDR1 SGDLS, CDR2 YYNGEE. The CDR3, as DNA: TGTGCCAGCAGCGAGGGGACTTCTAGCAATCAGCCCCAGCATTTT. This sequence encodes CASSEGTSSNQPQHF.

This chain joins TRBV27 and TRBJ2-3; 10 bases line up with TRBD2. Trimming took 3 bases from V and 2 from J; bases not matched to a gene: 8. The CDR3 sequence is 17 residues long. Germline V gene sequence: CDR1 MNHEY, CDR2 SMNVEV (reference sequence). CDR3 loop: CASSFRGLAEYTDTQYF. The CDR3 coding sequence is TGTGCCAGCAGTTTCCGTGGACTAGCGGAGTACACAGATACGCAGTATTTT.

This clonotype appeared a few times. The chain has TRBV4-3 and TRBJ2-5; D remains ambiguous. This CDR3 region has 14 residues. Germline assignment: CDR1 LGHNA and CDR2 YSLEER. V was clipped by 0 bases and J by 5 bases, with 10 bases between them. Here the CDR3 reads CASSQDFGWETQYF. The DNA of the CDR3 is TGCGCCAGCAGCCAAGATTTTGGGTGGGAGACCCAGTACTTC.

The CDR3 DNA is TGTGCCAGCAGCTTGCGAGGACCGCCCAGGGCTTTCTTT. This translates into CASSLRGPPRAFF. This chain links TRBV7-3 with TRBJ1-1; D unresolved. Germline values: CDR1 SGHTA, CDR2 FQGTGA. With 3 bases removed from V and 11 bases from J, the gap between germline ends came to 16 bases. The CDR3 contains 13 residues.

In its sample, this clonotype was seen a few times. This chain links TRBV20-1 with TRBJ2-1, with 12 bases fitting TRBD2. The CDR3 runs to 18 residues. J was trimmed by 0 bases and V by 5 bases; bases with no gene match: 11. Looked up from germline, CDR1 is DFQATT and CDR2 is SNEGSKA (reference sequence). CDR3 residues: CSAASSGGASSSYNEQFF. In nucleotides, the CDR3 is TGCAGTGCTGCATCTAGCGGGGGGGCCTCCAGCTCCTACAATGAGCAGTTCTTC.

In regard to this clonotype: The junction departs from the called germline gene at one end, perhaps through a read error. The V gene is TRBV5-1, the J gene TRBJ2-7; D might be TRBD2 (5 bases). CDR1 and CDR2 (germline): SGHRS, YFSETQ. The length of the CDR3 is 14 residues. The CDR3 sequence: CASSWTPYGYERYF. The DNA for the CDR3 is TGCGCCAGCAGCTGGACTCCTTATGGGTACGAGCGGTACTTC.

CDR3 DNA sequence: TGTGCCAGCAGCCACGGGCCGGGACAGGGTACCGACGAGCAGTACTTC. Translating gives CASSHGPGQGTDEQYF. The chain carries TRBV3-1 and TRBJ2-7, with 9 positions matching TRBD1. This CDR3 spans 16 amino acids. Germline loops: CDR1 LGHDT, CDR2 YNNKEL (reference sequence). Trimming took 3 bases from V and 5 from J; bases not matched to a gene: 11.

The CDR3 nucleotides read TGTGCCCCGTTAGGACAGCGCTGGAAGCAGTACTTC. Its protein product is CAPLGQRWKQYF. The rearrangement links TRBV21-1 to TRBJ2-5; TRBD1 was called by the table and not checked on the DNA. TRBV21-1 counts as a pseudogene. The CDR3 is 12 residues long.

The CDR3 loop reads CASSWTSGGTNEQFF. The DNA of the CDR3 is TGCGCCAGCAGCTGGACTAGCGGGGGTACGAATGAGCAGTTCTTC. J is TRBJ2-1 and V is TRBV5-1; 13 bases fit TRBD2. Germline V gives CDR1 SGHRS, CDR2 YFSETQ. The V and J ends lost 3 bases and 7 bases, in that order; junction bases with no gene match: 4. The CDR3 loop spans 15 amino acids. Drawing the rest from reference TRBV5-1 and TRBJ2-1, the complete variable domain is KAGVTQTPRYLIKTRGQQVTLSCSPISGHRSVSWYQQTPGQGLQFLFEYFSETQRNKGNFPGRFSGRQFSNSRSEMNVSTLELGDSALYLCASSWTSGGTNEQFFGPGTRLTVL.

The chain carries TRBV29-1 and TRBJ1-1; D remains ambiguous. V lost 4 bases and J lost 1, with 10 bases in between. Germline CDR1 and CDR2: SQVTM and ANQGSEA. This CDR3 region has 13 residues. Here the CDR3 DNA reads TGCAGCGTTGTCCTGAGTGGGAACACTGAAGCTTTCTTT. Amino acid sequence: CSVVLSGNTEAFF.

The chain employs TRBV15 and TRBJ1-2; D might be TRBD1 (6 bases). The CDR3 consists of 13 residues. V lost 3 bases and J lost 1, with 6 bases in between. Germline V gene sequence: CDR1 LNHNV, CDR2 YYDKDF (reference sequence). The CDR3 DNA reads TGTGCCACCAGCAGGGACAGTAACTATGGCTACACCTTC. Translated: CATSRDSNYGYTF.

The genes are TRBV18 and TRBJ1-6; no reliable D call. The CDR3 contains 14 residues. V was clipped by 5 bases and J by 0 bases, with 5 bases between them. Per germline, CDR1 KGHSH and CDR2 LQKENI. The CDR3 here is CASSESSYNSPLHF. Here the CDR3 DNA reads TGTGCCAGCTCAGAGAGCTCCTATAATTCACCCCTCCACTTT.

The rearrangement uses TRBV2 and TRBJ2-4, with D possibly being TRBD1 (6 bases). The CDR3 has 14 amino acids. Trimming shortened V by 5 bases and J by 7 bases, and 15 bases separated the two germline ends. Germline V gene sequence: CDR1 SNHLY, CDR2 FYNNEI. The CDR3 is CASSRDRQGNIQYF. The CDR3 DNA is TGTGCCAGCAGTCGGGACCGCCAGGGGAACATTCAGTACTTC.

This clonotype showed up just a few times. This rearrangement joins TRBV6-1 to TRBJ2-1; D is undetermined. V gave up 5 bases and J gave up 9 bases, with 14 bases separating them. The germline V gene encodes CDR1 MNHNS and CDR2 SASEGT. This CDR3 comprises 13 residues. In DNA, the CDR3 is TGTGCCAGCAGTCTTAGCTTTTGGAGTGAGCAGTTCTTC. Translated: CASSLSFWSEQFF.

This clonotype has a count of ten or more. The gene calls are TRBV12-3 or TRBV12-4 and TRBJ2-1, with TRBD2 matching over 14 bases. With 3 bases clipped from V and 5 bases from J, the junction kept 6 bases outside the gene matches. The CDR3 is 17 amino acids. The CDR3 region is CASSFRLAGGPDNEQFF. Here the CDR3 DNA reads TGTGCCAGCAGTTTTCGACTAGCGGGGGGGCCGGACAATGAGCAGTTCTTC.

The chain joins TRBV28 to TRBJ2-1; D is perhaps TRBD1 or TRBD2 (5 bases each). The CDR3 has 16 residues. V lost 6 bases, J lost 5 bases, and 20 bases lay in between. Germline V gene lookup returns CDR1 MDHEN and CDR2 SYDVKM. The CDR3 is CASSPWGWGADNEQFF. CDR3 sequence (DNA): TGTGCCAGCAGCCCTTGGGGGTGGGGTGCTGACAATGAGCAGTTCTTC.